What follows are 9 T cell receptor beta chains derived from one specimen sequenced in a study of T-cell memory formation after mild COVID-19. TCRdb re-analysed the 5' RACE reads in MiXCR, keeping a single row per CDR3 protein. The sample holds fewer than 650,000 distinct CDR3 sequences, approximately 15% seen once. The sequenced material came from PBMCs or a T cell subset sorted from them (not recorded which). Receptors were obtained from an adult woman who had mild COVID-19 (a few samples of this study predate the infection). Cell type and time point are not known.

This clonotype turned up a few times. This rearrangement joins TRBV20-1 to TRBJ1-4; D gene uncertain. The V gene lost 6 bases and the J gene lost 8 bases, with 19 bases spanning the gap. Looked up from germline, CDR1 is DFQATT and CDR2 is SNEGSKA (reference sequence). The CDR3 loop spans 14 amino acids. DNA of the CDR3: TGCAGTGCCCTGTATGAAGGACGATTGGAAAAACTGTTTTTT. Residues: CSALYEGRLEKLFF.

This clonotype appeared many times. The rearrangement joins TRBV5-1 to TRBJ2-3, with D possibly called TRBD1 or TRBD2 (5 bases each). Trimming left V 7 bases short and J 4 bases short, with 31 bases between. The CDR3 consists of 19 residues. Germline V gives CDR1 SGHRS, CDR2 YFSETQ. The CDR3: CASGHPRDGEHLSPDTQYF. The CDR3, as DNA: TGCGCCAGCGGCCACCCCCGGGACGGGGAGCATCTGAGCCCAGATACGCAGTATTTT.

The chain joins TRBV7-2 to TRBJ2-3; 8 bases fit TRBD2. CDR3 size: 18 residues. Germline lookup yields CDR1 SGHTA and CDR2 FQGNSA. V lost 4 bases and J lost 5; bases outside the gene matches: 17. CDR3 residues: CASSSPAGSGRGGDTQYF. In DNA form, the CDR3 reads TGTGCCAGCAGCTCACCGGCGGGGAGCGGGAGAGGGGGAGATACGCAGTATTTT.

CDR3 amino acids: CSASGGTGANVLTF. CDR3 sequence (DNA): TGCAGTGCTAGCGGGGGAACTGGGGCCAACGTCCTGACTTTC. The J gene is TRBJ2-6, the V gene TRBV20-1; D might be TRBD2 (6 bases). Germline CDR1 and CDR2: DFQATT and SNEGSKA (reference sequence). V was trimmed by 3 bases and J by 2 bases, leaving 8 bases between them. The CDR3 contains 14 residues.

The chain links TRBV5-4 to TRBJ2-1; D not certain. Germline V gene data show CDR1 as SGHNT and CDR2 as YYREEE (reference sequence). V shed 3 bases and J shed 0 bases, with 10 bases lying between them. The CDR3 covers 15 residues. CDR3 DNA: TGTGCCAGCAGCTATGGATTGGGCTCCTACAATGAGCAGTTCTTC. Residues: CASSYGLGSYNEQFF. Full variable domain (rest looked up from reference TRBV5-4 and TRBJ2-1): ETGVTQSPTHLIKTRGQQVTLRCSSQSGHNTVSWYQQALGQGPQFIFQYYREEENGRGNFPPRFSGLQFPNYSSELNVNALELDDSALYLCASSYGLGSYNEQFFGPGTRLTVL.

This clonotype appeared a few times. The chain combines TRBV4-1 with TRBJ2-1, with 16 nucleotides matching TRBD2. After removal of 7 bases from V and 9 bases from J, the junction contained 6 bases not matched to a gene. CDR1 and CDR2 from the germline V gene are MGHRA and YSYEKL. This CDR3 has 15 amino acids. The CDR3: CASMPGTSGGGEQFF. CDR3 DNA sequence: TGCGCCAGCATGCCAGGGACTAGCGGGGGGGGTGAGCAGTTCTTC.

Comments on this clonotype: The junction and the germline gene differ at one end; a read error may be behind it. The rearrangement joins TRBV7-9 to TRBJ1-1, with D possibly TRBD1 on 6 matching bases. In germline, CDR1 is SEHNR, CDR2 FQNEAQ (reference sequence). This CDR3 has 12 amino acids. The CDR3 spells CDSSLAHRAAFF. Written as DNA, the CDR3 is TGTGACAGCAGCTTAGCGCACAGGGCGGCTTTCTTT.

The chain has TRBV7-9 and TRBJ1-1; D is uncertain. The CDR3 is 14 residues long. V dropped 2 bases and J dropped 0 bases, with 7 bases sitting between them. Germline-derived CDR1 and CDR2 are SEHNR and FQNEAQ (reference sequence). The CDR3 coding sequence is TGTGCCAGCAGCTTAAACAGCATGAACACTGAAGCTTTCTTT. It yields the protein CASSLNSMNTEAFF. The full variable domain, completed using reference TRBV7-9 and TRBJ1-1, is DTGVSQNPRHKITKRGQNVTFRCDPISEHNRLYWYRQTLGQGPEFLTYFQNEAQLEKSRLLSDRFSAERPKGSFSTLEIQRTEQGDSAMYLCASSLNSMNTEAFFGQGTRLTVV.

This clonotype turned up a few times. The V call is TRBV5-1, the J call TRBJ1-3; D not resolved. V was pared by 4 bases and J by 4 bases, with 18 bases between. The V gene's germline CDR1 is SGHRS and CDR2 YFSETQ. CDR3 length: 16 amino acids. CDR3 protein: CASSPLPQGEGNTIYF. CDR3 DNA sequence: TGCGCCAGCAGCCCGCTGCCCCAAGGTGAAGGAAACACCATATATTTT. Variable domain in full (rest from reference TRBV5-1 and TRBJ1-3): KAGVTQTPRYLIKTRGQQVTLSCSPISGHRSVSWYQQTPGQGLQFLFEYFSETQRNKGNFPGRFSGRQFSNSRSEMNVSTLELGDSALYLCASSPLPQGEGNTIYFGEGSWLTVV.